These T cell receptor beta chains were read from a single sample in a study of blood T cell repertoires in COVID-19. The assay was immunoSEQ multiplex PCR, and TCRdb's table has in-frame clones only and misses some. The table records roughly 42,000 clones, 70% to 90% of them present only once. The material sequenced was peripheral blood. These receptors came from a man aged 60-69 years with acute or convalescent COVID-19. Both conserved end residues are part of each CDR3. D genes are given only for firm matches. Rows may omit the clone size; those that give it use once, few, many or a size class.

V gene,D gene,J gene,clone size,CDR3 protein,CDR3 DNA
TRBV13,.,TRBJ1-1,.,CASSLGQGIRYTEAFF,TGTGCCAGCAGCTTAGGGCAGGGGATACGGTACACTGAAGCTTTCTTT
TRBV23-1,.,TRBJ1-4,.,CASNTEKLFF,TGCGCCAGCAATACAGAAAAACTGTTTTTT
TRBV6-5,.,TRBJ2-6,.,CASHNTGANVLTF,TGTGCCAGCCACAATACTGGGGCCAACGTCCTGACTTTC
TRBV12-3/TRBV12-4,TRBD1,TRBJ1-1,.,CASNDRGQGEAFF,TGTGCCAGCAATGACAGGGGGCAGGGTGAAGCTTTCTTT
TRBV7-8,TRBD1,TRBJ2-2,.,CASSFSTGGVGELFF,TGTGCCAGCAGCTTCTCGACAGGGGGGGTCGGGGAGCTGTTTTTT
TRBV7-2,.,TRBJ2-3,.,CASSLFPTSTDTQYF,TGTGCCAGCAGCTTATTTCCTACCAGCACAGATACGCAGTATTTT
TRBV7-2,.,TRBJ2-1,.,CASSVTGSYNEQFF,TGTGCCAGCAGCGTGACAGGCTCCTACAATGAGCAGTTCTTC
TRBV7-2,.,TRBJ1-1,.,CASSLSRAGARGNTEAFF,TGTGCCAGCAGCTTATCGAGGGCAGGGGCCCGGGGGAACACTGAAGCTTTCTTT
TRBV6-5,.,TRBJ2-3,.,CASSYSGARTDTQYF,TGTGCCAGCAGTTACTCGGGGGCGCGCACAGATACGCAGTATTTT
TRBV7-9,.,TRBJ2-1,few,CASSFGGLQYGEQFF,TGTGCCAGCAGCTTCGGGGGTTTACAATATGGTGAGCAGTTCTTC